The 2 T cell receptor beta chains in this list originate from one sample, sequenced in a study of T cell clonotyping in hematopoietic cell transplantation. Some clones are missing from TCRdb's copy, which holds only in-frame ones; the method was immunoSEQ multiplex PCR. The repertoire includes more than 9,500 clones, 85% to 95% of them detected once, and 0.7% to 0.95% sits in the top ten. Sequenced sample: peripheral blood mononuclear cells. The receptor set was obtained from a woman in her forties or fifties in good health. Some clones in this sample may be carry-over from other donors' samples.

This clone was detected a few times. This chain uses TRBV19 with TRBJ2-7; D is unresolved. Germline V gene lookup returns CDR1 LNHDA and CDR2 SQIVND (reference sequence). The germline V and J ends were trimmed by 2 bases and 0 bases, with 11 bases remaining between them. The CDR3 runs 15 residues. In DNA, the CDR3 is TGTGCCAGTAGTATATCGGTCGCGGTCTCCTACGAGCAGTACTTC. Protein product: CASSISVAVSYEQYF.

CDR3 sequence (DNA): TGCGCCAGCAGCTTGGGGGTCGGGCAGCCCCAGCATTTT. It codes for CASSLGVGQPQHF. The rearrangement links TRBV5-1 to TRBJ1-5; no clear D. The germline V gene encodes CDR1 SGHRS and CDR2 YFSETQ. The CDR3 covers 13 residues. Trimming stripped 0 bases from V and 7 bases from J, with 8 bases between.